A single TCR beta chain is shown here with its context. Original data processing: Amplification of reference gene primers was used by the study to estimate nucleated cell counts. Using immunoSEQ multiplex PCR, the repertoire was profiled, and TCRdb retains in-frame clones only, with some absent. V, J and clone size derive from that table, while D and trimming were established from the DNA sequence. The data hold 120,000 or so clones, with about 90% observed a single time. The data are from a study of blood T cell repertoires in COVID-19. The CDR3 totals 14 residues. The germline V gene encodes CDR1 SGHAT and CDR2 FQNNGV. V was cut by 5 bases and J by 7 bases, with 18 bases left in between.

This rearrangement joins TRBV11-2 to TRBJ2-7, with TRBD1 as a possible D gene (6 bases). The TCR sequence derives from an older man who had recovered from COVID-19. What was sequenced was peripheral blood. CDR3 DNA: TGTGCCAGCAGCCCCTTAAGGGGGACGGGGGAGCAGTACTTC. This encodes CASSPLRGTGEQYF.